This T cell receptor (beta chain) was identified during a study of T cell responses to AZD1222 COVID-19 vaccine. Broader study findings: Unmutated variant regions are reportedly the target of nearly half of TCRs that are spike-specific. After the peak T cell response, and only then, were repertoires sampled. Vaccination with two AZD1222 doses was followed by a rise in Spike-specific TCR breadth and depth. Clonal diversity may have been underestimated in mostly white British donors.

About this clone itself: Its antigen is still unknown.

Method: immunoSEQ multiplex PCR; TCRdb's copy keeps in-frame clones and lacks some. The data contain 150,000 or so clones, roughly nine tenths of them seen just once; the ten biggest clones take up approximately 1.3%. Germline lookup yields CDR1 SQVTM and CDR2 ANQGSEA. This CDR3 spans 14 amino acids. Trimming removed 4 bases at V and 0 bases at J, with 10 bases between. The receptor's source is an adult who received the AZD1222 COVID-19 vaccine. The input for sequencing was peripheral blood, taken 28 days after the second AZD1222 dose. The chain couples TRBV29-1 to TRBJ1-3; perhaps TRBD1 as D (5 bases). The chain's CDR3 is CSVGDRDSGNTIYF. The CDR3 coding sequence is TGCAGCGTTGGAGACAGAGACTCTGGAAACACCATATATTTT.